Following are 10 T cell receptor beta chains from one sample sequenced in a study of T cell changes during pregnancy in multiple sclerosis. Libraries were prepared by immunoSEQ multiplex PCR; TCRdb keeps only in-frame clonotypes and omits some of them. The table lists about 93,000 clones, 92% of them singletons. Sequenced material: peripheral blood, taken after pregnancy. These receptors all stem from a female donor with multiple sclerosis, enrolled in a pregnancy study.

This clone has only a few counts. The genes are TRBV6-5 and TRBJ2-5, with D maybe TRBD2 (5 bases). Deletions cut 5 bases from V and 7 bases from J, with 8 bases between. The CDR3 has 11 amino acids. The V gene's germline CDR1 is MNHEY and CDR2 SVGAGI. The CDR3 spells CASSTEGTQYF. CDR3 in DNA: TGTGCCAGCAGTACCGAGGGGACCCAGTACTTC.

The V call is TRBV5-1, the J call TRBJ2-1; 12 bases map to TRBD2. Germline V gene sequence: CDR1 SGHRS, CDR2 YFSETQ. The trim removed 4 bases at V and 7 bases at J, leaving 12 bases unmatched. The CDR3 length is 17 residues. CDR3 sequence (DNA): TGCGCCAGCAGCCCCACCCTACTAGCGGGAGGTTTGAATGAGCAGTTCTTC. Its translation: CASSPTLLAGGLNEQFF.

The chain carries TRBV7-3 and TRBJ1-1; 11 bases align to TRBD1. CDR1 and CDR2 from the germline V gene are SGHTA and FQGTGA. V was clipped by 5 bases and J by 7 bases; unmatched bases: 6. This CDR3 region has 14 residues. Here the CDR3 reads CASSPGQGASEAFF. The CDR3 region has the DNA TGTGCCAGCAGCCCTGGACAGGGGGCCAGTGAAGCTTTCTTT.

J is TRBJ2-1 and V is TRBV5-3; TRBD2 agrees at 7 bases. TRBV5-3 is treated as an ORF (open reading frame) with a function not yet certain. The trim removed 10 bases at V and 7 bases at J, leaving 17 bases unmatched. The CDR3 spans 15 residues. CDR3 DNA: TGTGCCGTCTTGGGAGGGAGGGTGTCGGTAAATGAGCAGTTCTTC. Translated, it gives CAVLGGRVSVNEQFF.

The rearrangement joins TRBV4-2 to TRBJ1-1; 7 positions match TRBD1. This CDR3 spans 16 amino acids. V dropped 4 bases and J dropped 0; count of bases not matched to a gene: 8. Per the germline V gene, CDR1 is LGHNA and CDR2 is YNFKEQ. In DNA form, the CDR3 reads TGTGCCAGCAGCCCCCTCGACAGGGCTATGAACACTGAAGCTTTCTTT. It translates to CASSPLDRAMNTEAFF.

This CDR3 reads CASSKQEGDGYTF. Written as DNA, the CDR3 is TGTGCCAGCAGCAAACAGGAGGGCGACGGCTACACCTTC. This chain uses TRBV14 with TRBJ1-2; D might be TRBD1 (5 bases). Germline CDR1 and CDR2: SGHDN and FVKESK. V gave up 5 bases and J gave up 8 bases, with 15 bases separating them. This CDR3 comprises 13 residues.

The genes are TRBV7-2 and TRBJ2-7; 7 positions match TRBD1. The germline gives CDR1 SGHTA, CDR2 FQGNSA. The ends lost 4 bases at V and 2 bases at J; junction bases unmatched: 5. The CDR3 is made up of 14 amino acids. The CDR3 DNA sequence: TGTGCCAGCAGCTACGGGGACAGCACCTACGAGCAGTACTTC. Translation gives CASSYGDSTYEQYF.

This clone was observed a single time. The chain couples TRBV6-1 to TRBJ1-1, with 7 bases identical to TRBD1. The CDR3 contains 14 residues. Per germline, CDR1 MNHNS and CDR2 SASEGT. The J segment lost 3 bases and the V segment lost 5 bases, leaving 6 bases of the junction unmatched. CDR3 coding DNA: TGTGCCAGCAGTCCGACAGGGAGTCACACTGAAGCTTTCTTT. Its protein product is CASSPTGSHTEAFF.

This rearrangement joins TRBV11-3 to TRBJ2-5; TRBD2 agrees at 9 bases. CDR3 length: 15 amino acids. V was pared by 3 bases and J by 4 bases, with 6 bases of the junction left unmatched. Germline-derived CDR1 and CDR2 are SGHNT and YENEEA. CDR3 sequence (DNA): TGTGCCAGCAGCTTCTCTAGCGGGGTTTTAGAGACCCAGTACTTC. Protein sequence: CASSFSSGVLETQYF.

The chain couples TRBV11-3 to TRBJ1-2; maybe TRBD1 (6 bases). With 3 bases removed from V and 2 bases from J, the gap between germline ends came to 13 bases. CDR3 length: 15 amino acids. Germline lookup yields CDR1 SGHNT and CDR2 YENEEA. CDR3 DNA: TGTGCCAGCAGCTTTCTTGAACAGGGCAACTATGGCTACACCTTC. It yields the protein CASSFLEQGNYGYTF.